The rows below give T cell receptor beta chains drawn from one sample of a study of T-cell reconstitution after alpha-beta-depleted transplantation in children. TCRdb reprocessed the PCR reads via MiXCR and lists one record per CDR3 protein. The sample holds more than 200,000 distinct CDR3 sequences; approximately 9.9% are singletons and the top ten take about 5%. The input for sequencing was PBMCs from the stem cell graft donor, taken from the stem cell graft. The source of these receptors is a human donor who donated a stem cell graft to a child with SCID. CDR3s include the opening cysteine and the closing phenylalanine or tryptophan. Each record gives: clone size, V gene, D gene, J gene, CDR3 DNA, CDR3 protein. A D gene is named only where the DNA matches it firmly. Clone size is given for some rows only: seen once, a few or many times, or a class if the clone is expanded.

abundance: many; v_gene: TRBV7-9; d_gene: -; j_gene: TRBJ2-7; CDR3nt: TGTGCCAGCAGCTTAATCTTCAAGGGGGTAGACGAGCAGTACTTC; CDR3aa: CASSLIFKGVDEQYF
abundance: -; v_gene: TRBV12-3/TRBV12-4; d_gene: -; j_gene: TRBJ1-1; CDR3nt: TGTGCCTGCTGTTTAGCGGGAGGCGGACTGAGTCTCATGAACACTGAAGCTTTCTTT; CDR3aa: CACCLAGGGLSLMNTEAFF
abundance: many; v_gene: TRBV7-2; d_gene: TRBD2; j_gene: TRBJ2-1; CDR3nt: TGTGCCAGCAGCTTAGCTAGCGGGGGGTCCGGTGAGCAGTTCTTC; CDR3aa: CASSLASGGSGEQFF
abundance: many; v_gene: TRBV7-9; d_gene: TRBD1; j_gene: TRBJ1-1; CDR3nt: TGTGCCAGCAGCCCGACAGGGAGGGCCACTGAAGCTTTCTTT; CDR3aa: CASSPTGRATEAFF
abundance: many; v_gene: TRBV20-1; d_gene: -; j_gene: TRBJ2-7; CDR3nt: TGCAGTGCTTCGTGGACTGCTACTACTGGGCAGTACTTC; CDR3aa: CSASWTATTGQYF
abundance: many; v_gene: TRBV5-1; d_gene: TRBD2; j_gene: TRBJ2-1; CDR3nt: TGCGCCAGCAGCCCTAGCGGGTCTTACTCCAATGAGCAGTTCTTC; CDR3aa: CASSPSGSYSNEQFF
abundance: many; v_gene: TRBV6-1; d_gene: -; j_gene: TRBJ1-3; CDR3nt: TGTGCCAGCAGTGAAGCGCCGGGGGCTGGAAACACCATATATTTT; CDR3aa: CASSEAPGAGNTIYF
abundance: many; v_gene: TRBV20-1; d_gene: -; j_gene: TRBJ2-2; CDR3nt: TGCAGTGCCAGACGGTTGGGGCCTGGGAACACCGGGGAGCTGTTTTTT; CDR3aa: CSARRLGPGNTGELFF
abundance: many; v_gene: TRBV14; d_gene: -; j_gene: TRBJ2-5; CDR3nt: TGTGCCAGCGGGGGCCTAGGAACCCAAGAGACCCAGTACTTC; CDR3aa: CASGGLGTQETQYF
abundance: few; v_gene: TRBV20-1; d_gene: TRBD1; j_gene: TRBJ1-4; CDR3nt: TGCAGTGCTAGAGATTTCCGGGACAGGGCTAATGAAAAACTGTTTTTT; CDR3aa: CSARDFRDRANEKLFF
abundance: many; v_gene: TRBV25-1; d_gene: -; j_gene: TRBJ2-4; CDR3nt: TGTGCCAGCAGTGAATATCGGTGGGGTAGACACATTCAGTACTTC; CDR3aa: CASSEYRWGRHIQYF
abundance: many; v_gene: TRBV7-8; d_gene: -; j_gene: TRBJ2-1; CDR3nt: TGTGCCAGCAGCTTATCCCCCTTGGGGCATGAGCAGTTCTTC; CDR3aa: CASSLSPLGHEQFF
abundance: -; v_gene: TRBV5-1; d_gene: -; j_gene: TRBJ1-2; CDR3nt: TGCGCCAGCAGCCGATTCAGGGCGCCCTATGGCTACACCTTC; CDR3aa: CASSRFRAPYGYTF
abundance: many; v_gene: TRBV7-9; d_gene: -; j_gene: TRBJ2-7; CDR3nt: TGTGCCAGCAGCTCCCCCTACCAGGGGACTCTCGAGCAGTACTTC; CDR3aa: CASSSPYQGTLEQYF
abundance: -; v_gene: TRBV29-1; d_gene: -; j_gene: TRBJ1-2; CDR3nt: TGCAGCGTTCTAGACAGGAACTATGGCTACACCTTC; CDR3aa: CSVLDRNYGYTF
abundance: many; v_gene: TRBV5-1; d_gene: -; j_gene: TRBJ2-1; CDR3nt: TGCGCCAGCAGCCCGGGAGATTCCTACAATGAGCAGTTCTTC; CDR3aa: CASSPGDSYNEQFF
abundance: many; v_gene: TRBV20-1; d_gene: TRBD2; j_gene: TRBJ2-3; CDR3nt: TGCAGTGCTAGTCGCGGGGGGCCTTCAGATACGCAGTATTTT; CDR3aa: CSASRGGPSDTQYF
abundance: many; v_gene: TRBV5-1; d_gene: TRBD1; j_gene: TRBJ2-4; CDR3nt: TGCGCCAGCAGCCCGGACAGGGGACGGGCCAAAAACATTCAGTACTTC; CDR3aa: CASSPDRGRAKNIQYF
abundance: once; v_gene: TRBV20-1; d_gene: -; j_gene: TRBJ2-3; CDR3nt: TGCAGTGTGGGACTCTACACAGATACGCAGTATTTT; CDR3aa: CSVGLYTDTQYF
abundance: many; v_gene: TRBV5-6; d_gene: TRBD1; j_gene: TRBJ1-1; CDR3nt: TGTGCCAGCAGCTTAGGGCCTGACAGGGCTAGTGAAGCTTTCTTT; CDR3aa: CASSLGPDRASEAFF
abundance: many; v_gene: TRBV12-3/TRBV12-4; d_gene: TRBD1; j_gene: TRBJ2-3; CDR3nt: TGTGCCAGCAGTCCATGGACAGGACGAGGCACAGATACGCAGTATTTT; CDR3aa: CASSPWTGRGTDTQYF
abundance: -; v_gene: TRBV14; d_gene: -; j_gene: TRBJ2-3; CDR3nt: TGTGCCAGTTCGCGGGGACAGACCTCCTATACGCAGTATTTT; CDR3aa: CASSRGQTSYTQYF
abundance: -; v_gene: TRBV3-1; d_gene: -; j_gene: TRBJ2-3; CDR3nt: TGTGCCAGCAGTATAGAAAGCACAGATACGCAGTATTTT; CDR3aa: CASSIESTDTQYF
abundance: many; v_gene: TRBV14; d_gene: -; j_gene: TRBJ2-2; CDR3nt: TGTGCCAGCAGCCGAATAGCTGGGGAGCTGTTTTTT; CDR3aa: CASSRIAGELFF
abundance: many; v_gene: TRBV20-1; d_gene: -; j_gene: TRBJ1-3; CDR3nt: TGCAGTGCTAGAGATTTCGGTCAGGGGCCCTCTGGAAACACCATATATTTT; CDR3aa: CSARDFGQGPSGNTIYF
abundance: -; v_gene: TRBV7-6; d_gene: TRBD1; j_gene: TRBJ2-7; CDR3nt: TGTGCCAGCAGCCCACCAGACAGGGCCTACGAGCAGTACTTC; CDR3aa: CASSPPDRAYEQYF
abundance: few; v_gene: TRBV7-8; d_gene: -; j_gene: TRBJ2-1; CDR3nt: TGTGCCAGCACCTTAACAGGGACCCCCGGGGGCAATGAGCAGTTCTTC; CDR3aa: CASTLTGTPGGNEQFF
abundance: many; v_gene: TRBV5-1; d_gene: TRBD1; j_gene: TRBJ1-2; CDR3nt: TGCGCCAGCAGCAACAGACCGGGACAGGGGGCAAAAGGCTACACCTTC; CDR3aa: CASSNRPGQGAKGYTF
abundance: many; v_gene: TRBV7-3; d_gene: -; j_gene: TRBJ2-2; CDR3nt: TGTGCCAGCAGCACCAGAGGGGGTACCGGGGAGCTGTTTTTT; CDR3aa: CASSTRGGTGELFF
abundance: many; v_gene: TRBV19; d_gene: -; j_gene: TRBJ1-1; CDR3nt: TGTGCCAGTAGTATCGGCGGGGGATCTGAAGCTTTCTTT; CDR3aa: CASSIGGGSEAFF
abundance: many; v_gene: TRBV28; d_gene: TRBD1; j_gene: TRBJ1-6; CDR3nt: TGTGCCAGCAGTGAAAACAGGGGCCTCAATAATTCACCCCTCCACTTT; CDR3aa: CASSENRGLNNSPLHF
abundance: many; v_gene: TRBV20-1; d_gene: TRBD2; j_gene: TRBJ2-7; CDR3nt: TGCAGTGCTAGAGATGCACTAGCGGGGAGCCACGAGCAGTACTTC; CDR3aa: CSARDALAGSHEQYF
abundance: many; v_gene: TRBV6-2/TRBV6-3; d_gene: -; j_gene: TRBJ1-2; CDR3nt: TGTGCCAGCACCTATACCCCATTCCCTCGGGGAACGGAGGATGGCTACACCTTC; CDR3aa: CASTYTPFPRGTEDGYTF
abundance: many; v_gene: TRBV7-6; d_gene: TRBD1; j_gene: TRBJ2-7; CDR3nt: TGTGCCAGCAGCTTAGGGACAGGGTTCCACGAGCAGTACTTC; CDR3aa: CASSLGTGFHEQYF
abundance: many; v_gene: TRBV6-1; d_gene: -; j_gene: TRBJ1-5; CDR3nt: TGTGCCAGCACGGCCAGGCTTAGCAATCAGCCCCAGCATTTT; CDR3aa: CASTARLSNQPQHF
abundance: many; v_gene: TRBV12-3/TRBV12-4; d_gene: TRBD1; j_gene: TRBJ2-1; CDR3nt: TGTGCCAGCAGTTCCTCGGACAGGGGGGCTAGGGAGCAGTTCTTC; CDR3aa: CASSSSDRGAREQFF
abundance: many; v_gene: TRBV5-1; d_gene: -; j_gene: TRBJ1-1; CDR3nt: TGCGCCAGCAGCGGGGGTGGGTCAGGGCTTATGAACACTGAAGCTTTCTTT; CDR3aa: CASSGGGSGLMNTEAFF
abundance: many; v_gene: TRBV6-1; d_gene: -; j_gene: TRBJ1-5; CDR3nt: TGTGCCAGCAGTCCCCCGGCGCGCAATCAGCCCCAGCATTTT; CDR3aa: CASSPPARNQPQHF
abundance: -; v_gene: TRBV5-5; d_gene: -; j_gene: TRBJ2-3; CDR3nt: TGTGCCAGCAGCCCCGGCGGGTATACGCAGTATTTT; CDR3aa: CASSPGGYTQYF
abundance: few; v_gene: TRBV5-1; d_gene: -; j_gene: TRBJ2-5; CDR3nt: TGCGCCAGCAGCTTGGCTCTAGGGGTCGGGGAGACCCAGTACTTC; CDR3aa: CASSLALGVGETQYF
abundance: many; v_gene: TRBV5-1; d_gene: -; j_gene: TRBJ1-3; CDR3nt: TGCGCCAGCAGCTTGAATAGGGGCCTCTCTGGAAACACCATATATTTT; CDR3aa: CASSLNRGLSGNTIYF
abundance: -; v_gene: TRBV7-6; d_gene: -; j_gene: TRBJ2-3; CDR3nt: TGTGCCAGCAGCTTAGAACCGAGAAGCACAGATACGCAGTATTTT; CDR3aa: CASSLEPRSTDTQYF
abundance: many; v_gene: TRBV5-1; d_gene: -; j_gene: TRBJ2-3; CDR3nt: TGCGCCAGCAGCTTGTTGTCGGCGAGCACAGATACGCAGTATTTT; CDR3aa: CASSLLSASTDTQYF
abundance: many; v_gene: TRBV5-1; d_gene: TRBD2; j_gene: TRBJ2-3; CDR3nt: TGCGCCAGCAGCTTGCGGGAGGGACCAAGGGATACGCAGTATTTT; CDR3aa: CASSLREGPRDTQYF
abundance: many; v_gene: TRBV18; d_gene: -; j_gene: TRBJ1-3; CDR3nt: TGTGCCAGCTCACCAGGACTGACTTTGGGAAACACCATATATTTT; CDR3aa: CASSPGLTLGNTIYF
abundance: many; v_gene: TRBV12-3/TRBV12-4; d_gene: -; j_gene: TRBJ2-1; CDR3nt: TGTGCCAGCAGTAAGACGGCCATTAATGAGCAGTTCTTC; CDR3aa: CASSKTAINEQFF
abundance: many; v_gene: TRBV7-8; d_gene: -; j_gene: TRBJ1-2; CDR3nt: TGTGCCAGCAGCTTAGTTCCTCAGGCGGGCTACACCTTC; CDR3aa: CASSLVPQAGYTF
abundance: -; v_gene: TRBV12-5; d_gene: -; j_gene: TRBJ2-7; CDR3nt: TGTGCTAGTGGTTTGGTAACGGCGACAGTGGGGGAGCAGTACTTC; CDR3aa: CASGLVTATVGEQYF
abundance: many; v_gene: TRBV7-6; d_gene: -; j_gene: TRBJ1-3; CDR3nt: TGTGCCAGCAGCCGTCGGTACGGTGGAAACACCATATATTTT; CDR3aa: CASSRRYGGNTIYF
abundance: many; v_gene: TRBV12-3/TRBV12-4; d_gene: -; j_gene: TRBJ1-2; CDR3nt: TGTGCCAGCAGTTTTGTCGGACGGAATGGCTACACCTTC; CDR3aa: CASSFVGRNGYTF